Here is one T cell receptor (beta chain) with its context. At one boundary the junction diverges from the germline segment, which might be a read error. This entry comes from a study of cytomegalovirus exposure and HLA in healthy donors. PCR was performed using 60 Vbeta and 13 Jbeta primers. Clones were read by immunoSEQ multiplex PCR, and TCRdb kept only the in-frame ones, dropping some. The table includes some 77,000 clones, 80% detected once. Material for sequencing was PBMCs. The TCR sequence derives from a woman between 45 and 65 years old in good health and CMV-seropositive.

CDR3 DNA: TGTGCTAGCAGCAAAGGGAGCGGGGGCATTTACAATGAGCAGTTCTTC. It specifies CASSKGSGGIYNEQFF. The rearrangement links TRBV7-7 to TRBJ2-1, with 8 bases matching TRBD2. Germline lookup yields CDR1 SSHAT and CDR2 FNYEAQ (reference sequence). The CDR3 is 16 amino acids.